The 6 T cell receptor beta chains presented below share a single source sample, sequenced in a study of cytomegalovirus exposure and HLA in healthy donors. The primer mix had 60 Vbeta and 13 Jbeta primers. This table comes from immunoSEQ multiplex PCR, and its TCRdb copy is limited to in-frame clones, with some not included. The sample consists of about 150,000 clones, 75% to 80% of them appearing once. The sequencing sample was made of PBMCs. These TCRs come from a man aged 35-49 years in good health and CMV-seropositive.

For the CDR3, the DNA is TGTGCCAGCAGCGCCCGAACAAACACCGGGGAGCTGTTTTTT. Its protein product is CASSARTNTGELFF. The chain couples TRBV9 to TRBJ2-2; unclear D gene. Trimming stripped 3 bases from V and 2 bases from J, with 8 bases between. The CDR3 consists of 14 residues. Germline V lookup: CDR1 SGDLS, CDR2 YYNGEE.

The table lists this clone with a few counts. The V and J genes are TRBV6-6 and TRBJ2-1; TRBD1 might be the D (5 bases). This CDR3 region has 12 residues. Germline CDR1 reads MNHNY; CDR2 reads SVGAGI (reference sequence). V was pared by 4 bases and J by 9 bases, with 10 bases between. The chain's CDR3 is CASSSQGGEQFF. The DNA of the CDR3 is TGTGCCAGCAGTTCTCAGGGTGGTGAGCAGTTCTTC.

The chain combines TRBV7-2 with TRBJ1-3; the D is unclear. Germline CDR1 and CDR2: SGHTA and FQGNSA. CDR3 size: 12 residues. With 4 bases removed from V and 2 bases from J, the gap between germline ends came to 3 bases. CDR3 DNA sequence: TGTGCCAGCAGCTCTACTGGAAACACCATATATTTT. It encodes CASSSTGNTIYF.

This clone was recorded a few times. The chain links TRBV6-5 to TRBJ2-5; TRBD2 matches 10 bases. The CDR3 covers 14 residues. Losses at the gene ends were 8 bases for V and 5 bases for J; bases not matched to a gene: 8. The germline CDR1 and CDR2 sequences are MNHEY and SVGAGI. The CDR3 spells CASVSAGGGETQYF. The CDR3 nucleotides read TGTGCCAGCGTTTCAGCGGGAGGGGGGGAGACCCAGTACTTC.

This chain uses TRBV6-5 with TRBJ2-7; 9 bases align to TRBD1. The CDR3 sequence is 15 residues long. From germline, CDR1 is MNHEY and CDR2 SVGAGI. Trimming took 8 bases from V and 6 from J; bases not matched to a gene: 14. The CDR3 DNA reads TGTGCCAGCGTGACAGGGGGGACAGGGTCTCGCGAGCAGTACTTC. It is translated as CASVTGGTGSREQYF.

This sequence joins TRBV18 and TRBJ2-2, with 9 bases aligning to TRBD1. CDR1 KGHSH and CDR2 LQKENI come from the germline V gene. This CDR3 has 16 amino acids. The junction had 7 bases not matched to a gene; V was cut back by 3 bases and J by 5 bases. The CDR3 DNA reads as TGTGCCAGCTCACCTTGGACGGGACAGGGTACCGGGGAGCTGTTTTTT. It is translated as CASSPWTGQGTGELFF.